A selection of T cell receptor beta chains follows, all from one sample in a study of PD-L1 blockade in urothelial cancer. Sequencing used immunoSEQ multiplex PCR; TCRdb keeps in-frame clones, though not all of them. The repertoire consists of roughly 32,000 clones, with 89% occurring once and the leading ten covering under 9.5%. Sequenced here: PBMCs, sampled around atezolizumab (anti-PD-L1) treatment. These receptors all come from a man at least 80 years old with urothelial cancer. CDR3s include the opening cysteine and the closing phenylalanine or tryptophan. Fields, in order: D gene, V gene, clone size, J gene, CDR3 DNA, CDR3 protein. D genes are given only for firm matches. Some rows have no size entry. The others give once, few or many, or a class for an expanded clone.

-	TRBV19	-	TRBJ1-5	TGTGCCAGTAGTATAGATCTAGGGAGGGGTGGCAATCAGCCCCAGCATTTT	CASSIDLGRGGNQPQHF
-	TRBV5-4	-	TRBJ1-5	TGTGCCAGCAGCATCGACAGCAAGGGGCCCCAGCATTTT	CASSIDSKGPQHF
TRBD2	TRBV14	-	TRBJ2-3	TGTGCCAGCAGCCACCAGAGCGGGAGGGGGACAGATACGCAGTATTTT	CASSHQSGRGTDTQYF
TRBD2	TRBV10-3	-	TRBJ2-6	TGTGCCACGGGGACTAGCGGGACTTCTGGGGCCAACGTCCTGACTTTC	CATGTSGTSGANVLTF
TRBD1	TRBV27	-	TRBJ2-7	TGTGCCAGCAGTTTCCTCCGGGACAGGGAATACGAGCAGTACTTC	CASSFLRDREYEQYF
TRBD2	TRBV7-2	-	TRBJ2-7	TGTGCCAGCAGCTCGTCTGTTACTAGCGGGAGAGGCGTGCAGTACTTC	CASSSSVTSGRGVQYF
-	TRBV11-2	-	TRBJ2-7	TGTGCCAGCAGTCCGCCGGGTGAGCAGTACTTC	CASSPPGEQYF
-	TRBV7-9	-	TRBJ1-1	TGTGCCAGCAGCCCCGCGGGGGGGGGCGATCGAGGGACTGAAGCTTTCTTT	CASSPAGGGDRGTEAFF
TRBD2	TRBV27	-	TRBJ2-3	TGTGCCAGCAGTTCTCTAAGACTAGCGGGAGGTGGAACAGATACGCAGTATTTT	CASSSLRLAGGGTDTQYF
-	TRBV6-5	-	TRBJ2-2	TGTGCCAGCAGTTACGTGCTCAGGAACACCGGGGAGCTGTTTTTT	CASSYVLRNTGELFF
TRBD2	TRBV5-1	-	TRBJ2-3	TGCGCCAGCAGCTTGGAAGGGCCAGGACTAGCGGGCACAGATACGCAGTATTTT	CASSLEGPGLAGTDTQYF
-	TRBV19	-	TRBJ2-1	TGTGCCAGTAGTATTTCCGGGAGCTCCTACAATGAGCAGTTCTTC	CASSISGSSYNEQFF
-	TRBV11-3	few	TRBJ2-5	TGTGCCAGCAGCTTAACGGGGCAGGGGGAGACCCAGTACTTC	CASSLTGQGETQYF
TRBD1	TRBV7-8	-	TRBJ1-5	TGTGCCAGCAGCGACGGTGGGACAGGGCTCGTTGGAAATCAGCCCCAGCATTTT	CASSDGGTGLVGNQPQHF
TRBD2	TRBV6-5	-	TRBJ2-3	TGTGCCAGCAGTTCCTCGCGGGAGGGCAGAGATACGCAGTATTTT	CASSSSREGRDTQYF
TRBD2	TRBV5-5	-	TRBJ2-7	TGTGCCAGCAGCTTGGCAGGAGCCGTGCTAGCGGGAACCTACGAGCAGTACTTC	CASSLAGAVLAGTYEQYF
TRBD1	TRBV5-1	-	TRBJ2-2	TGCGCCAGCAGCAGACAGGGTTTGAGCGGGGAGCTGTTTTTT	CASSRQGLSGELFF
TRBD2	TRBV19	-	TRBJ2-5	TGTGCCAGTAGTGCCGCGCCGGGACTAGCGGGTCAAGAGACCCAGTACTTC	CASSAAPGLAGQETQYF
-	TRBV7-2	-	TRBJ2-1	TGTGCCAGCAGCTTCCGTTACAATGAGCAGTTCTTC	CASSFRYNEQFF
TRBD1	TRBV11-3	-	TRBJ2-7	TGTGCCAGCAGCCTCCGGACAGGATTATACTACGAGCAGTACTTC	CASSLRTGLYYEQYF
TRBD1	TRBV28	-	TRBJ2-1	TGTGCCAGCAGTGCCCGGGACAGTTACAATGAGCAGTTCTTC	CASSARDSYNEQFF
-	TRBV5-1	few	TRBJ1-1	TGCGCCAGCAGCTTGGAGCGGGATACTGAAGCTTTCTTT	CASSLERDTEAFF
TRBD2	TRBV4-3	-	TRBJ2-7	TGCGCCAGCAGCCACCGAAGCGGGAATCCACCCTACGAGCAGTACTTC	CASSHRSGNPPYEQYF
-	TRBV5-1	-	TRBJ2-1	TGCGCCAGCAGCTTGGGTAGGGGTCGGTACAATGAGCAGTTCTTC	CASSLGRGRYNEQFF
-	TRBV7-9	few	TRBJ1-4	TGTGCCAGTCAGAAGAATGAAAAACTGTTTTTT	CASQKNEKLFF
-	TRBV7-9	once	TRBJ2-1	TGTGCCAGCAGCTTCGGAGGGAACGGCTACAATGAGCAGTTCTTC	CASSFGGNGYNEQFF
TRBD2	TRBV12-5	-	TRBJ2-7	TGTGCTAGTGGTTTGGCCCCACCGGGACTAGCGGGAGTGAGCGACGAGCAGTACTTC	CASGLAPPGLAGVSDEQYF
TRBD2	TRBV7-9	-	TRBJ2-1	TGTGCCAGCAGCTTAGGAGCGGGAGCTCACAATGAGCAGTTCTTC	CASSLGAGAHNEQFF
-	TRBV6-5	few	TRBJ1-1	TGTGCCAGCAGACAACAGGGAAACACTGAAGCTTTCTTT	CASRQQGNTEAFF
TRBD2	TRBV28	-	TRBJ2-1	TGTGCCGGACGTGGGAGCGGGAGAAGTAATGAGCAGTTCTTC	CAGRGSGRSNEQFF
-	TRBV2	-	TRBJ2-7	TGTGCCAGCACGTTCGCGTGGGGCCGCTACGAGCAGTACTTC	CASTFAWGRYEQYF
TRBD2	TRBV7-2	-	TRBJ2-4	TGTGCCAGCAGCCCCCCCGGGACTAGCGGGGCCAAAAACATTCAGTACTTC	CASSPPGTSGAKNIQYF
-	TRBV19	-	TRBJ1-5	TGTGCCAGTAGTATATGGGGGGGGAGCAATCAGCCCCAGCATTTT	CASSIWGGSNQPQHF
TRBD2	TRBV4-1	-	TRBJ2-2	TGCGCCAGCAGCCGCCTATCGGGGACTAGCGGGACGAACACCGGGGAGCTGTTTTTT	CASSRLSGTSGTNTGELFF
-	TRBV15	-	TRBJ2-2	TGTGCCACCGCTAGGAAGTTGGCTGGGGAGCTGTTTTTT	CATARKLAGELFF
TRBD1	TRBV10-2	-	TRBJ1-2	TGCGCCAGCAGTCCTGGGACAGGGGACTACACCTTC	CASSPGTGDYTF
TRBD1	TRBV7-8	-	TRBJ2-7	TGTGCCAGCAGCTTAGGTGGGACAGGGGACTACGAGCAGTACTTC	CASSLGGTGDYEQYF
-	TRBV5-6	-	TRBJ2-5	TGTGCCAGCAGCCCTTGGACAACACAGACCCAGTACTTC	CASSPWTTQTQYF
-	TRBV11-2	-	TRBJ1-5	TGTGCCAGCAGCCCAAATAGCAATCAGCCCCAGCATTTT	CASSPNSNQPQHF
-	TRBV29-1	-	TRBJ2-2	TGCAGCGTTGGCCGGTCAGGGCCCAAGGACACCGGGGAGCTGTTTTTT	CSVGRSGPKDTGELFF
-	TRBV6-6	-	TRBJ1-1	TGTGCCAGCAGGGGGATGGACAAGTCGAACACTGAAGCTTTCTTT	CASRGMDKSNTEAFF
-	TRBV14	-	TRBJ1-2	TGTGCCAGCAGCCAATCAGGGCGAGTTGACTATGGCTACACCTTC	CASSQSGRVDYGYTF